These T cell receptor beta chains were read from a single sample in a study of T cells in Graves' hyperthyroidism and ophthalmopathy. A single record per CDR3 protein comes from TCRdb applying MiXCR to the multiplex PCR reads. The table shows 600,000 or so distinct CDR3 sequences, with roughly 15% occurring only once. The source material was blood. These TCRs come from a woman in her 50s with Graves' ophthalmopathy. The CDR3 runs from the conserved cysteine through the conserved F or W. A D gene is named only where the DNA matches it firmly. Clone size appears in some rows only: once, few, many, or a class for an expanded clone.

J	D	V	size	DNA	CDR3
TRBJ2-7	-	TRBV7-2	many	TGTGCCAGCAGCTTAAAGATCGCCTTGGGAGTGCATACCGGGGGTCCCTACGAGCAGTACTTC	CASSLKIALGVHTGGPYEQYF
TRBJ2-7	-	TRBV6-2/TRBV6-3	few	TGTGCCAGCAGATCACGGACGGCGAACTACGAGCAGTACTTC	CASRSRTANYEQYF
TRBJ2-7	TRBD2	TRBV3-1	many	TGTGCCAGCAGCGACATAGCGGGAGAGACCTACGAGCAGTACTTC	CASSDIAGETYEQYF
TRBJ2-7	TRBD2	TRBV9	many	TGTGCCAGCAGCGTATCTGGGACTAGCGTACACGAGCAGTACTTC	CASSVSGTSVHEQYF
TRBJ2-1	TRBD2	TRBV14	-	TGTGCCAGCAGCCAAGTCGGACTAGCGGGACACTCGGAGCAGTTCTTC	CASSQVGLAGHSEQFF
TRBJ1-6	TRBD1	TRBV28	many	TGTGCCAGCAGTTTGTCGGACAGGGATAATTCACCCCTCCACTTT	CASSLSDRDNSPLHF
TRBJ2-3	TRBD1	TRBV4-1	-	TGCGCCAGCAGCCCAGAGACAGGGGGGACTAGCACAGATACGCAGTATTTT	CASSPETGGTSTDTQYF
TRBJ2-7	TRBD2	TRBV7-6	few	TGTGCCAGCAGCTTAGATGCTAGCGGTGCCTACGAGCAGTACTTC	CASSLDASGAYEQYF
TRBJ2-2	TRBD1	TRBV11-2	many	TGTGCCAGCAGCTTAGGGTACAGGGGGGCAAGAGACACCGGGGAGCTGTTTTTT	CASSLGYRGARDTGELFF
TRBJ1-1	-	TRBV15	many	TGTGCCACCAGCAGAGGACTACAGGGTATGAACACTGAAGCTTTCTTT	CATSRGLQGMNTEAFF
TRBJ2-1	TRBD2	TRBV18	many	TGTGCCAGCTCACCACCGTCGGGAGGAAGGAATGAGCAGTTCTTC	CASSPPSGGRNEQFF
TRBJ1-5	-	TRBV6-1	-	TGTGCCAGCAGGGAGGGCTTAAGTCAGCCCCAGCATTTT	CASREGLSQPQHF
TRBJ2-2	TRBD2	TRBV2	many	TGTGCCAGCAACGACTTAGCGGGAGTCGGGGAGCTGTTTTTT	CASNDLAGVGELFF
TRBJ2-7	TRBD2	TRBV5-1	many	TGCGCCAGCAGCTACGGGACTAGCAGTCTCGAGCAGTACTTC	CASSYGTSSLEQYF
TRBJ2-1	-	TRBV6-1	-	TGTGCCAGCCACCTGTTAGGCGAGCAGTTCTTC	CASHLLGEQFF
TRBJ2-1	TRBD2	TRBV20-1	few	TGCAGTGCTAGCCGGCGGGAGGGCCGGTATGAGCAGTTCTTC	CSASRREGRYEQFF
TRBJ1-2	TRBD1	TRBV29-1	-	TGCAGCGTTGATCCGGGACAGGGACTGTACGGCTACACCTTC	CSVDPGQGLYGYTF
TRBJ2-1	TRBD2	TRBV4-2	-	TGTGCCAGCAGCCAAGAGAGATCTAGCGGGAGCTCCTACAATGAGCAGTTCTTC	CASSQERSSGSSYNEQFF
TRBJ1-1	-	TRBV7-6	many	TGTGCCAGCAGCTTATTAGACGATTTGGGCACTGAAGCTTTCTTT	CASSLLDDLGTEAFF
TRBJ2-1	TRBD2	TRBV9	-	TGTGCCAGCAGCGTAGAGGGAGGGCCATATGAGCAGTTCTTC	CASSVEGGPYEQFF
TRBJ2-7	TRBD1	TRBV5-1	many	TGCGCCAGCAGCCCACAGGGGAGCGCACCCTACGAGCAGTACTTC	CASSPQGSAPYEQYF
TRBJ2-7	TRBD2	TRBV7-9	many	TGTGCCAGCAGCTTAGCGACTAGCGGGAGGGAAGATGAGCAGTACTTC	CASSLATSGREDEQYF
TRBJ2-3	TRBD2	TRBV20-1	many	TGCAGTGCTAGGGCGGGAGGGATTTGGAATACGCAGTATTTT	CSARAGGIWNTQYF
TRBJ2-5	-	TRBV19	few	TGTGCCAGTAGTCAAATGGAGATTAAGTACTTC	CASSQMEIKYF
TRBJ1-2	TRBD1	TRBV28	-	TGTACCAGCAGACCAGGGGGCATCTATGGCTACACCTTC	CTSRPGGIYGYTF
TRBJ2-5	TRBD2	TRBV11-2	many	TGTGCCAGCAGCTTAGGTTCACTAGCGGGAGTACACGAGACCCAGTACTTC	CASSLGSLAGVHETQYF
TRBJ1-2	-	TRBV19	-	TGTGCCAGTAGATCGGAGAGGGTTTCCAATGGCTACACCTTC	CASRSERVSNGYTF
TRBJ1-1	-	TRBV11-3	many	TGTGCCAGCAGCTTAGAAGGGGGTAATAAGAAAGCTTTCTTT	CASSLEGGNKKAFF
TRBJ1-1	-	TRBV4-3	-	TGCGCCAGCAGCCAAATCTTACTACCGAACACTGAAGCTTTCTTT	CASSQILLPNTEAFF
TRBJ1-2	-	TRBV6-5	few	TGTGCCAGCAGTTACATCCAGGGCTATGGCTACACCTTC	CASSYIQGYGYTF
TRBJ2-1	TRBD1	TRBV20-1	-	TGCAGTGCCCGGGACAGGGGTTATGAGCAGTTCTTC	CSARDRGYEQFF
TRBJ2-1	TRBD1	TRBV20-1	many	TGCAGTGCTTATAATGACAGGGTGGGCGAGCAGTTCTTC	CSAYNDRVGEQFF
TRBJ1-6	-	TRBV15	many	TGTGCCACCAGCAGAGTACCAAGTGTGGGTTCACCCCTCCACTTT	CATSRVPSVGSPLHF
TRBJ2-1	-	TRBV27	many	TGTGCCAGCACTAAGGAAATCCTCGGGGAGCAGTTCTTC	CASTKEILGEQFF
TRBJ1-1	TRBD1	TRBV28	many	TGTGCCAGCAGAAGGGACAGTAATGCTGAAGCTTTCTTT	CASRRDSNAEAFF
TRBJ2-1	TRBD1	TRBV24-1	many	TGTGCCACCAGTGTCTCAGGGGGCAATGAGCAGTTCTTC	CATSVSGGNEQFF
TRBJ2-5	-	TRBV28	many	TGTGCCAGCAGTTCCATTAGAGGGACCAAAGAGACCCAGTACTTC	CASSSIRGTKETQYF
TRBJ2-1	-	TRBV5-1	many	TGCGCCAGCAGCTTGGCCGTCGCTTCCGAGCAGTTCTTC	CASSLAVASEQFF
TRBJ1-1	-	TRBV19	-	TGTGCCAGTAGTCTATCACATGAAGCTTTCTTT	CASSLSHEAFF
TRBJ1-1	-	TRBV7-2	-	TGTGCCAGCAGCTTTGGATTTGAAGCTTTCTTT	CASSFGFEAFF
TRBJ1-1	TRBD1	TRBV5-1	many	TGCGCCAGCAGCTCACCTCGACAGGGGGCTTACGCTGAAGCTTTCTTT	CASSSPRQGAYAEAFF
TRBJ1-5	-	TRBV7-8	few	TGTGCCAGCAGCTTAGATCCGGGAAACAGTCAGCCCCAGCATTTT	CASSLDPGNSQPQHF
TRBJ2-7	TRBD2	TRBV19	few	TGTGCCAGGCGGGACTACAGCCCTACCTACGAGCAGTACTTC	CARRDYSPTYEQYF
TRBJ2-1	-	TRBV28	-	TGTGCCAGCAGAACGGCAGTCTCCTACAATGAGCAGTTCTTC	CASRTAVSYNEQFF
TRBJ2-1	-	TRBV4-2	few	TGTGCCAGCAGCCAAGAGCAAGAAAGGACGCAGTTCTTC	CASSQEQERTQFF
TRBJ2-3	TRBD2	TRBV4-3	many	TGCGCCAGCAGCCAAGCTTCTAGCGGGAGCGCAGATACGCAGTATTTT	CASSQASSGSADTQYF
TRBJ2-3	-	TRBV24-1	many	TGTGCCACCAGTGCCTCACGCGGTGTAGATACGCAGTATTTT	CATSASRGVDTQYF
TRBJ2-3	TRBD1	TRBV10-3	many	TGTGCCATCAGGGGGACAGAGGGTACGCAGTATTTT	CAIRGTEGTQYF